This TCR beta chain was sequenced in a study of OX40 agonist ivuxolimab in advanced cancers. Background on the study: Two patients with cutaneous melanoma and one with hepatocellular carcinoma, three in total, showed partial responses.

At baseline, cycle 4 day 1, and cycle 7 day 1, blood was sampled. Generated by immunoSEQ multiplex PCR, the TCRdb table keeps only in-frame clones and is missing some. The table shows about 77,000 clones, with around 87% occurring only once. Sequenced here: CD4+ or CD8+ T cells sorted from blood, sampled in a trial of the OX40 agonist ivuxolimab. The receptor was derived from an adult with an advanced solid tumor such as melanoma, head and neck, liver or kidney cancer.

This chain's CDR3 is CASSLDRADTQYF. CDR3 nucleotides: TGTGCCAGCAGCTTAGACCGGGCGGATACGCAGTATTTT. V is TRBV7-7 and J is TRBJ2-3, with D unresolved. The CDR3 runs 13 residues. Between the trimmed V and J ends, which lost 1 base and 6 bases, there was a span of 8 bases. CDR1 and CDR2 (germline): SSHAT, FNYEAQ (reference sequence).